These 28 T cell receptor beta chains share one sample of origin, sequenced in a study of cytomegalovirus exposure and HLA in healthy donors. The PCR made use of 60 Vbeta and 13 Jbeta primers. Measured with immunoSEQ multiplex PCR; TCRdb has only the in-frame clones, and not every one. Of roughly 140,000 clones in the sample, approximately 79% were seen once. Source material: PBMCs. The receptors stem from a woman aged 40 to 50 in good health and CMV-seropositive.

The chain joins TRBV7-3 to TRBJ2-3; weak D call: TRBD1 (5 bases). Trimming pared 5 bases from V and 1 base from J, leaving 10 bases between. The CDR3 is 14 amino acids. The V gene's germline CDR1 is SGHTA and CDR2 FQGTGA. This CDR3 is CASSQGPGTDTQYF. CDR3 in DNA: TGTGCCAGCAGCCAGGGCCCTGGCACAGATACGCAGTATTTT.

The chain carries TRBV11-2 and TRBJ1-5; maybe TRBD1 (6 bases). The ends were cut back, 5 bases at V and 2 bases at J, with 10 bases in the middle. Germline V CDR1 and CDR2: SGHAT, FQNNGV. The CDR3 is 14 amino acids. The CDR3 nucleotides are TGTGCCAGCAGCGGACAGACAGGCAATCAGCCCCAGCATTTT. Residues: CASSGQTGNQPQHF. The entire variable domain, with the rest obtained from reference TRBV11-2 and TRBJ1-5, is as follows: EAGVAQSPRYKIIEKRQSVAFWCNPISGHATLYWYQQILGQGPKLLIQFQNNGVVDDSQLPKDRFSAERLKGVDSTLKIQPAKLEDSAVYLCASSGQTGNQPQHFGDGTRLSIL.

The chain has TRBV15 and TRBJ1-2, with TRBD1 as a possible D gene (5 bases). The CDR3 spans 15 residues. Trimming removed 0 bases from V and 5 bases from J, with 13 bases in between. Germline V gene sequence: CDR1 LNHNV, CDR2 YYDKDF (reference sequence). The chain's CDR3 is CATSRDQGSKYGYTF. CDR3 bases: TGTGCCACCAGCAGAGATCAGGGAAGCAAGTATGGCTACACCTTC.

The chain recombines TRBV9 with TRBJ2-7, with 11 bases fitting TRBD1. The germline CDR1 and CDR2 sequences are SGDLS and YYNGEE. The ends lost 0 bases at V and 3 bases at J; junction bases unmatched: 5. This CDR3 spans 16 amino acids. The CDR3 loop is CASSVDTGTGGYEQYF. In nucleotides, the CDR3 is TGTGCCAGCAGCGTAGATACCGGGACAGGGGGCTACGAGCAGTACTTC.

The CDR3 DNA reads TGCGCCAGCAGCCAAGTGGGGACTAGCGGATGGAATACGCAGTATTTT. This encodes CASSQVGTSGWNTQYF. V gene TRBV4-1 combines with J gene TRBJ2-3; TRBD2 matches at 11 bases. This CDR3 is 16 amino acids long. Germline CDR1 is MGHRA and CDR2 is YSYEKL. V lost 1 base to trimming and J lost 7 bases; unmatched junction nucleotides: 7.

J is TRBJ1-3 and V is TRBV6-6, with no clear D. V was pared by 4 bases and J by 4 bases, with 5 bases between. Germline V gene sequence: CDR1 MNHNY, CDR2 SVGAGI (reference sequence). CDR3 size: 12 residues. The CDR3 DNA is TGTGCCAGCAGTTCGGGGGGAAACACCATATATTTT. It codes for CASSSGGNTIYF.

The chain couples TRBV28 to TRBJ1-2; no reliable D call. Per germline, CDR1 MDHEN and CDR2 SYDVKM. The CDR3 is 13 residues long. Trimming removed 2 bases at V and 0 bases at J, with 4 bases between. CDR3 in DNA: TGTGCCAGCAGTTTAGGAGCTAACTATGGCTACACCTTC. This sequence encodes CASSLGANYGYTF.

J is TRBJ2-7 and V is TRBV7-9, with TRBD2 matching 11 bases. CDR1 is SEHNR and CDR2 is FQNEAQ in the germline V gene (reference sequence). The J segment lost 2 bases and the V segment lost 5 bases, leaving 8 bases of the junction unmatched. The CDR3 is 16 residues long. The CDR3 DNA sequence: TGTGCCAGCAGCCCTATAGCGGGGGGGGCCGCCTACGAGCAGTACTTC. As protein: CASSPIAGGAAYEQYF.

The chain has TRBV10-3 and TRBJ2-2; perhaps TRBD2 as D (7 bases). There are 13 residues in the CDR3. The germline gives CDR1 ENHRY, CDR2 SYGVKD. V lost 10 bases and J 4 bases, leaving 13 bases between the germline ends. The CDR3, as DNA: TGTGCCACGAGGGGGGGGCCCACCGGGGAGCTGTTTTTT. Protein: CATRGGPTGELFF.

This rearrangement joins TRBV19 to TRBJ1-1, with TRBD1 matching over 8 bases. The CDR3 runs to 16 residues. Trimming removed 0 bases from V and 6 bases from J; junction bases left unmatched: 9. The germline CDR1 and CDR2 sequences are LNHDA and SQIVND (reference sequence). This chain's CDR3 is CASSIEGDRSSAEAFF. Here the CDR3 DNA reads TGTGCCAGTAGTATAGAAGGGGACAGGTCCTCGGCTGAAGCTTTCTTT.

This clone has a handful of counts. V and J are TRBV6-5 and TRBJ1-1; D is uncertain. The germline V gene encodes CDR1 MNHEY and CDR2 SVGAGI. Trimming took 5 bases from V and 0 from J, leaving 7 bases between them. The CDR3 is 13 amino acids. The CDR3 is CASSGTLNTEAFF. The DNA for the CDR3 is TGTGCCAGCAGTGGCACGTTGAACACTGAAGCTTTCTTT.

The rearrangement uses TRBV2 and TRBJ2-2; D might be TRBD1 (7 bases). The CDR3 loop spans 16 amino acids. Germline CDR1 and CDR2: SNHLY and FYNNEI. V was trimmed by 6 bases and J by 5 bases, leaving 19 bases between them. In DNA form, the CDR3 reads TGTGCCAGCAGGAGGATGACAGGGAGGAGTACCGGGGAGCTGTTTTTT. It is translated as CASRRMTGRSTGELFF.

V is TRBV10-1 and J is TRBJ1-6, with a weak D call TRBD1 (6 bases). The CDR3 has 15 residues. V was clipped by 0 bases and J by 7 bases, with 10 bases between them. Looked up from germline, CDR1 is WNHNN and CDR2 is SYGVQD (reference sequence). The CDR3 loop is CASSESATGNSPLHF. CDR3 DNA sequence: TGCGCCAGCAGTGAGTCGGCCACAGGGAATTCACCCCTCCACTTT.

This clone was recorded only once. The CDR3 sequence is CASSQHSDREAFF. The CDR3 DNA sequence: TGTGCCAGTAGTCAACACTCGGACAGGGAGGCTTTCTTT. The J gene is TRBJ1-1, the V gene TRBV19; 8 bases agree with TRBD1. Germline V lookup: CDR1 LNHDA, CDR2 SQIVND (reference sequence). V was clipped by 5 bases and J by 11 bases; unmatched bases: 10. CDR3 length equals 13 residues.

The chain employs TRBV7-3 and TRBJ2-7; 9 bases are a match to TRBD1. V was pared by 5 bases and J by 4 bases, with 3 bases of the junction left unmatched. The CDR3 has 13 amino acids. Germline V CDR1 and CDR2: SGHTA, FQGTGA. CDR3 sequence: CASSTGTGYEQYF. In DNA form, the CDR3 reads TGTGCCAGCAGCACCGGGACAGGGTACGAGCAGTACTTC.

The chain links TRBV7-9 to TRBJ2-7; a weak D match, TRBD1 (6 bases). Trimming shortened V by 5 bases and J by 0 bases, and 11 bases separated the two germline ends. The CDR3 has 14 residues. Germline CDR1 SEHNR, CDR2 FQNEAQ (reference sequence). This chain's CDR3 is CASSREGGSYEQYF. The CDR3 nucleotides are TGTGCCAGCAGCCGAGAAGGGGGCTCCTACGAGCAGTACTTC.

The chain combines TRBV6-5 with TRBJ2-7, with D perhaps matching TRBD1 (5 bases). Trimming removed 0 bases at V and 2 bases at J, with 8 bases between. CDR3 size: 14 residues. Germline values: CDR1 MNHEY, CDR2 SVGAGI. CDR3 sequence reads: CASSYSAGTYEQYF. The CDR3 DNA reads TGTGCCAGCAGTTACTCGGCAGGGACCTACGAGCAGTACTTC.

This chain links TRBV9 with TRBJ1-2; TRBD1 is a possible D gene (6 bases). The germline V gene encodes CDR1 SGDLS and CDR2 YYNGEE. The ends were cut back, 0 bases at V and 6 bases at J, with 18 bases in the middle. The CDR3 spans 16 residues. CDR3 sequence: CASSVDYGGQADGYTF. The CDR3 bases are TGTGCCAGCAGCGTAGATTATGGGGGACAAGCCGATGGCTACACCTTC.

The gene calls are TRBV28 and TRBJ2-7, with 12 positions matching TRBD2. CDR3 length equals 15 residues. Germline V gene data show CDR1 as MDHEN and CDR2 as SYDVKM. The V and J ends lost 5 bases and 0 bases, in that order; junction bases with no gene match: 2. CDR3 sequence: CASSGLAGHSYEQYF. CDR3 nucleotides: TGTGCCAGCAGTGGACTAGCGGGGCACTCCTACGAGCAGTACTTC.

Turning to this clone: Other DNA sequences in this specimen translate into the identical CDR3. The V call is TRBV11-2, the J call TRBJ2-7, with 8 bases that match TRBD2. CDR1 SGHAT and CDR2 FQNNGV come from the germline V gene. V lost 3 bases, J lost 4 bases, and 5 bases stayed unmatched. CDR3 size: 14 residues. In DNA, the CDR3 is TGTGCCAGCAGCTTGGGACGGGGGGGGTACGAGCAGTACTTC. Protein product: CASSLGRGGYEQYF.

The rearrangement joins TRBV4-1 to TRBJ2-7; a weak D match, TRBD2 (6 bases). V was clipped by 5 bases and J by 6 bases, with 20 bases between them. This CDR3 comprises 15 residues. From germline, CDR1 is MGHRA and CDR2 YSYEKL. CDR3 sequence: CASSGVLGGRPEQYF. For the CDR3, the DNA is TGCGCCAGCAGCGGGGTCTTGGGGGGAAGACCCGAGCAGTACTTC.

The chain carries TRBV18 and TRBJ2-5; 13 positions agree with TRBD2. The V gene end was trimmed by 3 bases and the J gene end by 1 base; junction bases not matched to a gene: 5. The CDR3 length is 17 residues. Germline CDR1 KGHSH, CDR2 LQKENI. CDR3 loop: CASSPKLAGGIQETQYF. CDR3 bases: TGTGCCAGCTCACCGAAACTAGCGGGGGGGATCCAAGAGACCCAGTACTTC.

J is TRBJ2-7 and V is TRBV5-1; D is undetermined. Near its end, the DNA agrees better with TRBJ2-1, so the J call may be wrong. The CDR3 extends over 16 amino acids. The germline V gene has CDR1 SGHRS and CDR2 YFSETQ. The CDR3 loop reads CASSLVGEQAYNEQFF. The CDR3 region has the DNA TGCGCCAGCAGCTTGGTGGGCGAGCAGGCCTACAATGAGCAGTTCTTC.

This sequence joins TRBV28 and TRBJ1-2; a possible D gene is TRBD1 (6 bases). The germline V and J ends were trimmed by 7 bases and 1 base, with 19 bases remaining between them. Germline V lookup: CDR1 MDHEN, CDR2 SYDVKM. The CDR3 length is 16 residues. The CDR3 region has the DNA TGTGCCAGCACCCCCGGGGGGCGCAGGAATAACTATGGCTACACCTTC. Amino acids: CASTPGGRRNNYGYTF.

The rearrangement joins TRBV4-2 to TRBJ2-1; 10 bases agree with TRBD2. Germline CDR1 LGHNA, CDR2 YNFKEQ. The CDR3 loop spans 15 amino acids. V shed 2 bases and J 8 bases; nucleotides not matched to a gene: 6. Here the CDR3 DNA reads TGTGCCAGCAGCCAACTAGCGGGGGTGAGGGATGAGCAGTTCTTC. Translating gives CASSQLAGVRDEQFF.

The chain's CDR3 is CASSAYGQGNTEAFF. In nucleotides, the CDR3 is TGTGCCAGCAGTGCCTATGGACAGGGGAACACTGAAGCTTTCTTT. This rearrangement joins TRBV25-1 to TRBJ1-1; 8 positions match TRBD1. The CDR3 is made up of 15 amino acids. CDR1 MGHDK and CDR2 SYGVNS come from the germline V gene. After removal of 4 bases from V and 1 base from J, the junction contained 5 bases not matched to a gene.

This clone showed up just a few times. This chain connects TRBV5-6 to TRBJ2-4, with D possibly being TRBD1 (7 bases). Germline V gene sequence: CDR1 SGHDT, CDR2 YYEEEE. The CDR3 runs 15 residues. Trimming stripped 4 bases from V and 6 bases from J, with 17 bases between. DNA for the CDR3: TGTGCCAGCAGCCCCACCGGGCAGGGGGGAAACATTCAGTACTTC. It encodes CASSPTGQGGNIQYF.

This clone has more than one count but fewer than ten. The rearrangement links TRBV6-5 to TRBJ2-7, with 7 bases lining up with TRBD2. The CDR3 covers 15 residues. CDR1 and CDR2 from the germline V gene are MNHEY and SVGAGI. J gave up 4 bases and V 6 bases, and 12 bases lay outside the gene matches. The CDR3 DNA reads as TGTGCCAGCAGGGCCCTCGGGGGGTCGATATACGAGCAGTACTTC. Translating it yields CASRALGGSIYEQYF.